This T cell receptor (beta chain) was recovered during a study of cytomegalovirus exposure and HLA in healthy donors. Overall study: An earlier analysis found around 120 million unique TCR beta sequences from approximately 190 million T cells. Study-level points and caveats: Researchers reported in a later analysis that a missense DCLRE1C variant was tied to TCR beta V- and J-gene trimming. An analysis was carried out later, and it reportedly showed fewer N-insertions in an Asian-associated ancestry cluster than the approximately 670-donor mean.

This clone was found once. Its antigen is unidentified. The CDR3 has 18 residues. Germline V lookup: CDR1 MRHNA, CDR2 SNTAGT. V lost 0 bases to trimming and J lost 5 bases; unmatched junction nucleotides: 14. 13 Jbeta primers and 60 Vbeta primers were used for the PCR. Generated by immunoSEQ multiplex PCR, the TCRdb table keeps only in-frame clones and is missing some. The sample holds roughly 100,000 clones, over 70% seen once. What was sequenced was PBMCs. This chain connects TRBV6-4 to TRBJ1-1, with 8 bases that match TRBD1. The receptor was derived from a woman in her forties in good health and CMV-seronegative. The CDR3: CASSDSDGTGSSQTEAFF. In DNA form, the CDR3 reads TGTGCCAGCAGTGACTCCGATGGGACAGGAAGTTCTCAGACTGAAGCTTTCTTT.